Presented here are 19 T cell receptor beta chains from one specimen sequenced in a study of CD8+ T cells in alopecia areata. The authors extracted RNA and reverse transcribed it into cDNA as the sequencing template. Libraries were prepared by immunoSEQ multiplex PCR; TCRdb keeps only in-frame clonotypes and omits some of them. The sample lists 150,000 to 200,000 clones; 55% were seen once. Sequences were obtained from CD4+ T cells sorted from blood. The receptors shown here come from a human donor in good health.

This chain connects TRBV9 to TRBJ2-3, with a possible D match to TRBD2 (6 bases). Trimming stripped 0 bases from V and 6 bases from J, with 14 bases between. Germline assignment: CDR1 SGDLS and CDR2 YYNGEE. This CDR3 comprises 15 residues. The chain's CDR3 is CASSVAPGAVDTQYF. CDR3 sequence (DNA): TGTGCCAGCAGCGTAGCCCCGGGAGCGGTGGATACGCAGTATTTT.

The table lists this clone with a few counts. The rearrangement links TRBV21-1 to TRBJ1-1; the table's D call of TRBD1 was not tested on the DNA. TRBV21-1 is termed a pseudogene. This CDR3 has 13 amino acids. The CDR3 sequence is CASSSGQGVEAFF. CDR3 nucleotide sequence: TGTGCCAGCAGCAGCGGGCAGGGGGTTGAAGCTTTCTTT.

The chain is built from TRBV5-1 and TRBJ1-5; 8 nucleotides line up with TRBD1. The junction had 6 bases not matched to a gene; V was cut back by 3 bases and J by 7 bases. The V gene's germline CDR1 is SGHRS and CDR2 YFSETQ. CDR3 size: 14 residues. CDR3 coding DNA: TGCGCCAGCAGCTCCGGACAGGGAGGACAGCCCCAGCATTTT. It encodes CASSSGQGGQPQHF.

V and J are TRBV7-9 and TRBJ1-2; no clear D gene. Germline V gene data show CDR1 as SEHNR and CDR2 as FQNEAQ (reference sequence). Trimming removed 5 bases from V and 8 bases from J, with 15 bases in between. This CDR3 is built from 13 residues. The CDR3 spells CASSEVSPNGYTF. The CDR3 DNA reads as TGTGCCAGCAGCGAGGTTTCGCCGAACGGCTACACCTTC. The full variable domain, its missing parts supplied by reference TRBV7-9 and TRBJ1-2, is DTGVSQNPRHKITKRGQNVTFRCDPISEHNRLYWYRQTLGQGPEFLTYFQNEAQLEKSRLLSDRFSAERPKGSFSTLEIQRTEQGDSAMYLCASSEVSPNGYTFGSGTRLTVV.

The chain couples TRBV28 to TRBJ2-7; 11 nucleotides match TRBD1. V shed 2 bases and J 6 bases; nucleotides not matched to a gene: 6. The CDR3 spans 15 residues. Germline CDR1 and CDR2: MDHEN and SYDVKM. The CDR3 bases are TGTGCCAGCAGTTTAGGGGGGACAGGGGGTATCGAGCAGTACTTC. Encoded protein: CASSLGGTGGIEQYF.

The chain carries TRBV2 and TRBJ2-7; the match to TRBD2 covers 7 bases. V trimming: 6 bases; J trimming: 4 bases; junction bases outside the gene matches: 3. The germline V gene encodes CDR1 SNHLY and CDR2 FYNNEI. This CDR3 is built from 12 residues. CDR3 protein: CASRRGGYEQYF. The CDR3 DNA reads TGTGCCAGCAGGAGGGGAGGGTACGAGCAGTACTTC.

This clone was counted only a few times. This chain joins TRBV29-1 and TRBJ2-7; D tentatively reads TRBD1 or TRBD2 (6 bases each). V was trimmed by 0 bases and J by 7 bases, leaving 13 bases between them. The CDR3 loop spans 13 amino acids. The germline gives CDR1 SQVTM, CDR2 ANQGSEA. The CDR3 loop reads CSVEDRRGLEQYF. The DNA of the CDR3 is TGCAGCGTTGAAGATCGGAGGGGGTTGGAGCAGTACTTC.

This clone was recorded a few times. The chain couples TRBV2 to TRBJ2-5, with 10 bases aligning to TRBD1. The length of the CDR3 is 14 residues. From germline, CDR1 is SNHLY and CDR2 FYNNEI. V was clipped by 9 bases and J by 5 bases; unmatched bases: 9. The CDR3 sequence is CASDRDRGRETQYF. CDR3 coding DNA: TGTGCCAGTGACCGGGACAGGGGCCGGGAGACCCAGTACTTC.

The rearrangement links TRBV5-4 to TRBJ2-1, with D possibly being TRBD1 (6 bases). CDR3 length: 13 residues. Germline assignment: CDR1 SGHNT and CDR2 YYREEE (reference sequence). The V gene lost 4 bases and the J gene lost 6 bases, with 11 bases spanning the gap. CDR3 coding DNA: TGTGCCAGCAGCAATCAACAGGGCAATGAGCAGTTCTTC. Protein product: CASSNQQGNEQFF.

Only a few counts were recorded for this clone. V is TRBV15 and J is TRBJ1-1, with a tentative D call TRBD1 (6 bases). Germline CDR1 LNHNV, CDR2 YYDKDF (reference sequence). Trimming removed 0 bases at V and 0 bases at J, with 8 bases between. CDR3 size: 15 residues. CDR3: CATSRDTGLNTEAFF. In DNA, the CDR3 is TGTGCCACCAGCAGAGATACAGGGCTGAACACTGAAGCTTTCTTT.

The chain combines TRBV5-1 with TRBJ2-7; 9 bases match TRBD1. The CDR3 is 15 amino acids. CDR1 is SGHRS, CDR2 YFSETQ, per germline. V was pared by 4 bases and J by 6 bases, with 11 bases of the junction left unmatched. CDR3 loop: CASSSHPGQGGEQYF. The CDR3 bases are TGCGCCAGCAGCAGTCACCCGGGACAGGGTGGCGAGCAGTACTTC.

This chain joins TRBV29-1 and TRBJ2-5; no firm D call. CDR1 is SQVTM, CDR2 ANQGSEA, per germline. The germline V and J ends were trimmed by 7 bases and 1 base, with 13 bases remaining between them. The CDR3 has 13 amino acids. The CDR3 is CSAEPASQETQYF. In DNA form, the CDR3 reads TGCAGCGCCGAGCCAGCGAGCCAAGAGACCCAGTACTTC.

V and J are TRBV2 and TRBJ2-2; D remains unclear. CDR1 and CDR2 (germline): SNHLY, FYNNEI. CDR3 length: 14 residues. Trimming took 6 bases from V and 0 from J, leaving 8 bases between them. The CDR3, as DNA: TGTGCCAGCAGAAGGTCAGCGAACACCGGGGAGCTGTTTTTT. Translation: CASRRSANTGELFF.

The V and J genes are TRBV25-1 and TRBJ2-7; tentative D call: TRBD2 (6 bases). The CDR3 is made up of 17 amino acids. CDR1 and CDR2 (germline): MGHDK, SYGVNS. Trimming took 5 bases from V and 0 from J, leaving 20 bases between them. Written as DNA, the CDR3 is TGTGCCAGCAGTTCATCTGAACCGGGACTGAACTCCTACGAGCAGTACTTC. The encoded protein is CASSSSEPGLNSYEQYF.

The V gene is TRBV4-2, the J gene TRBJ1-4; TRBD1 is a possible D gene (5 bases). This CDR3 has 15 amino acids. V was pared by 4 bases and J by 5 bases, with 14 bases between. Per germline, CDR1 LGHNA and CDR2 YNFKEQ. The CDR3, as DNA: TGTGCCAGCAGCCTGACATTGGGACTGAATGAAAAACTGTTTTTT. Encoded protein: CASSLTLGLNEKLFF.

The chain joins TRBV5-1 to TRBJ2-2, with 7 positions matching TRBD2. The CDR3 length is 16 residues. After removal of 3 bases from V and 5 bases from J, the junction contained 10 bases not matched to a gene. In germline, CDR1 is SGHRS, CDR2 YFSETQ. DNA of the CDR3: TGCGCCAGCAGCTCGAAAGGACTAGGAGGGACCGGGGAGCTGTTTTTT. Its protein product is CASSSKGLGGTGELFF.

The rearrangement uses TRBV28 and TRBJ2-7; 7 nucleotides line up with TRBD2. The ends lost 6 bases at V and 1 base at J; junction bases unmatched: 6. CDR1 is MDHEN and CDR2 is SYDVKM in the germline V gene. The CDR3 extends over 14 amino acids. CDR3 loop: CASRPGGRSYEQYF. DNA for the CDR3: TGTGCCAGCAGGCCCGGCGGGAGATCCTACGAGCAGTACTTC.

This clone was counted only a few times. The chain combines TRBV18 with TRBJ2-2; 10 bases fit TRBD1. The CDR3 sequence is 15 residues long. CDR1 and CDR2 from the germline V gene are KGHSH and LQKENI. Unmatched junction bases numbered 5, after V lost 5 bases and J lost 5 bases. In DNA form, the CDR3 reads TGTGCCAGCTCAGCCGACAGGGGGCGAACCGGGGAGCTGTTTTTT. It is translated as CASSADRGRTGELFF.

The table lists this clone with a few counts. This chain joins TRBV28 and TRBJ1-5; 11 bases are shared with TRBD1. V was pared by 4 bases and J by 0 bases, with 8 bases of the junction left unmatched. The germline CDR1 and CDR2 sequences are MDHEN and SYDVKM. The CDR3 sequence is 18 residues long. CDR3 protein: CASSWTGGPPYSNQPQHF. CDR3 nucleotides: TGTGCCAGCAGTTGGACAGGGGGCCCACCTTATAGCAATCAGCCCCAGCATTTT.